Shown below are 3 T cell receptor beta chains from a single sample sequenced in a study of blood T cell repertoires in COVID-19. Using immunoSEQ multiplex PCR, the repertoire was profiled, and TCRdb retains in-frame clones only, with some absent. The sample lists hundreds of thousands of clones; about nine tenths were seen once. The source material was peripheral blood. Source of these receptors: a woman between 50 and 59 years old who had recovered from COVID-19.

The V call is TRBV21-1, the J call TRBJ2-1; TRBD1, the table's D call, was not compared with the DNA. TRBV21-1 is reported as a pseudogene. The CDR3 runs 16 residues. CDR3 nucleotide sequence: TGTGCCAGCCTACACAGCATGACAGACCCCTACAATGAGCAGTTCTTC. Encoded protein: CASLHSMTDPYNEQFF.

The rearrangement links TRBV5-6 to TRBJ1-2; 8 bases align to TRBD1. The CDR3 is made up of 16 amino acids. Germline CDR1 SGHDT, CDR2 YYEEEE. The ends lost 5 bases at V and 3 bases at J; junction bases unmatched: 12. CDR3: CASSFLRDRNYYGYTF. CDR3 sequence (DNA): TGTGCCAGCAGTTTTCTCCGGGACAGGAATTACTATGGCTACACCTTC.

Here the CDR3 DNA reads TGTGCCAGTAGCAACAGCGGAACCCAAGAGACCCAGTACTTC. Its protein is CASSNSGTQETQYF. This rearrangement joins TRBV19 to TRBJ2-5; a weak D match, TRBD2 (5 bases). The V gene lost 6 bases and the J gene lost 1 base, with 12 bases spanning the gap. The CDR3 length is 14 residues. The germline gives CDR1 LNHDA, CDR2 SQIVND (reference sequence).